This T cell receptor beta chain was sequenced in a study of radiotherapy plus CTLA-4 blockade in lung cancer. Looking at the study overall: In 18% of patients, objective responses were seen; 25% to 40% had disease control.

Trimming removed 1 base from V and 3 bases from J, with 13 bases in between. Germline CDR1 reads MGHRA; CDR2 reads YSYEKL. The length of the CDR3 is 15 residues. The method was immunoSEQ multiplex PCR; TCRdb's version includes in-frame clones alone and lacks a portion of them. The table lists 70,000 to 85,000 clones, approximately 73% of them singletons. This clone came up a few times. The input for sequencing was peripheral blood, taken from a patient treated with radiotherapy plus ipilimumab. The rearrangement joins TRBV4-1 to TRBJ2-7; D perhaps matches TRBD2 (6 bases). This clonotype was sampled from a human donor with non-small cell lung cancer whose response to radiotherapy plus ipilimumab could not be evaluated. This CDR3 is CASSQAGTGLYEQYF. Written as DNA, the CDR3 is TGCGCCAGCAGCCAAGCCGGGACTGGACTCTACGAGCAGTACTTC.